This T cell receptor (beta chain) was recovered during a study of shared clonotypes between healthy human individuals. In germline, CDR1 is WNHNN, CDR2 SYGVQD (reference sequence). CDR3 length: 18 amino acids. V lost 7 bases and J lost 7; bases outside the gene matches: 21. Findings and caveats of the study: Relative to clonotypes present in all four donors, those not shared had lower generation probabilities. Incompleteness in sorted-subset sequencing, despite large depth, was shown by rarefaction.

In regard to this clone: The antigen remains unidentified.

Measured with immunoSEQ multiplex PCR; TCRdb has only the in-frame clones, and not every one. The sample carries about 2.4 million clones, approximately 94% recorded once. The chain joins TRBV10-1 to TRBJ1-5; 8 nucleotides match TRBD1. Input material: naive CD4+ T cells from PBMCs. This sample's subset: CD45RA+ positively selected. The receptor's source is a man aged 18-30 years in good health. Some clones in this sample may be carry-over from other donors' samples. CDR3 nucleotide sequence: TGCGCCAGCACCAGACCGGGACAGGTTTTTAAGGGTTGGCAGCCCCAGCATTTT. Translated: CASTRPGQVFKGWQPQHF.